These 27 T cell receptor beta chains share one sample of origin, sequenced in a study of cytomegalovirus exposure and HLA in healthy donors. Primers included in the PCR were 60 Vbeta and 13 Jbeta primers. Data came from immunoSEQ multiplex PCR; TCRdb stores just in-frame clones and leaves some out. This sample has some 200,000 clones, with approximately 85% found just once. Sequencing input: PBMCs. The source is a girl aged 10-17 years in good health and CMV-seropositive.

This clone was observed once. This chain links TRBV7-2 with TRBJ2-5; D remains unclear. V lost 1 base and J 1 base, leaving 13 bases between the germline ends. This CDR3 is built from 16 residues. Germline V gives CDR1 SGHTA, CDR2 FQGNSA. CDR3 sequence (DNA): TGTGCCAGCAGCTTAGTCGTTTCCTCGGGCCAAGAGACCCAGTACTTC. Amino acids: CASSLVVSSGQETQYF.

CDR3 sequence reads: CASSREGRGSYEQYF. The CDR3 coding sequence is TGCGCCAGCAGCCGCGAGGGTAGAGGCTCCTACGAGCAGTACTTC. V gene TRBV4-3 combines with J gene TRBJ2-7, with D possibly matching TRBD2 (5 bases). CDR3 size: 15 residues. V lost 4 bases, J lost 0 bases, and 13 bases lay in between. Germline V gene sequence: CDR1 LGHNA, CDR2 YSLEER.

This rearrangement joins TRBV5-1 to TRBJ2-5; 8 bases map to TRBD2. CDR3 length: 16 amino acids. V shed 3 bases and J 0 bases; nucleotides not matched to a gene: 7. Looked up from germline, CDR1 is SGHRS and CDR2 is YFSETQ. In nucleotides, the CDR3 is TGCGCCAGCAGCTACGGAAATAGCGGGGACCAAGAGACCCAGTACTTC. It yields the protein CASSYGNSGDQETQYF.

The rearrangement links TRBV19 to TRBJ1-1; the D gene is possibly TRBD1 (6 bases). The CDR3 covers 13 residues. From germline, CDR1 is LNHDA and CDR2 SQIVND (reference sequence). V was pared by 5 bases and J by 5 bases, with 12 bases between. The CDR3 spells CASSSQGRTEAFF. CDR3 sequence (DNA): TGTGCCAGTAGTTCACAGGGTCGAACTGAAGCTTTCTTT.

The gene calls are TRBV6-1 and TRBJ1-5; maybe TRBD1 (6 bases). There are 15 residues in the CDR3. Germline lookup yields CDR1 MNHNS and CDR2 SASEGT. Between the trimmed V and J ends, which lost 3 bases and 7 bases, there was a span of 16 bases. This CDR3 is CASSDLAGASQPQHF. In DNA form, the CDR3 reads TGTGCCAGCAGTGATCTCGCAGGGGCGAGCCAGCCCCAGCATTTT.

The chain is built from TRBV19 and TRBJ2-7, with D perhaps matching TRBD2 (7 bases). Germline-derived CDR1 and CDR2 are LNHDA and SQIVND (reference sequence). The CDR3 totals 15 residues. Deletions cut 5 bases from V and 2 bases from J, with 16 bases between. CDR3 in DNA: TGTGCCAGTAGTCCCCGGGCGGGGGCCACCTACGAGCAGTACTTC. It codes for CASSPRAGATYEQYF.

The rearrangement links TRBV11-3 to TRBJ1-4; no clear D. Trimming removed 0 bases from V and 11 bases from J, with 13 bases in between. The germline gives CDR1 SGHNT, CDR2 YENEEA. This CDR3 spans 14 amino acids. The CDR3 here is CASSLDLQSKKLFF. CDR3 DNA sequence: TGTGCCAGCAGCTTAGATCTACAGTCCAAGAAACTGTTTTTT.

This chain uses TRBV7-2 with TRBJ2-3; D is ambiguous. The CDR3 covers 12 residues. The germline V gene has CDR1 SGHTA and CDR2 FQGNSA. V was clipped by 1 base and J by 4 bases, with 3 bases between them. The CDR3 protein is CASSLVSDTQYF. CDR3 in DNA: TGTGCCAGCAGCTTAGTCTCAGATACGCAGTATTTT.

This clone appeared a few times. The gene calls are TRBV6-1 and TRBJ2-3, with D uncertain. V was shortened by 6 bases and J by 4 bases, with 14 bases between the two germline ends. This CDR3 is built from 14 residues. The germline CDR1 and CDR2 sequences are MNHNS and SASEGT. The CDR3 is CASRGLSEPDTQYF. Written as DNA, the CDR3 is TGTGCCAGCAGAGGTCTCAGCGAGCCAGATACGCAGTATTTT.

As regards this clone: The junction departs from the called germline gene at one end, perhaps through a read error. The V call is TRBV5-1, the J call TRBJ2-4, with 9 bases identical to TRBD1. The germline V gene has CDR1 SGHRS and CDR2 YFSETQ. The length of the CDR3 is 12 residues. In nucleotides, the CDR3 is TGCGCCAGCAGTTTGGACAGGGGTGATCAGTACTTC. It encodes CASSLDRGDQYF.

The V and J genes are TRBV4-3 and TRBJ2-3; tentatively, D is TRBD2 (5 bases). The germline V gene encodes CDR1 LGHNA and CDR2 YSLEER. Trimming shortened V by 0 bases and J by 1 base, and 17 bases separated the two germline ends. The CDR3 loop spans 18 amino acids. CDR3 nucleotide sequence: TGCGCCAGCAGCCAAGAAGTGAGGGTCCCCAGAGGCACAGATACGCAGTATTTT. This sequence encodes CASSQEVRVPRGTDTQYF.

This sequence joins TRBV27 and TRBJ1-5, with a weak D call TRBD1 (5 bases). Per germline, CDR1 MNHEY and CDR2 SMNVEV (reference sequence). CDR3 length: 16 residues. Between the trimmed V and J ends, which lost 4 bases and 0 bases, there was a span of 13 bases. In nucleotides, the CDR3 is TGTGCCAGCAGTTCAAGGACACCCTATAGCAATCAGCCCCAGCATTTT. Translated, it gives CASSSRTPYSNQPQHF.

This clone was seen a few times. This chain joins TRBV25-1 and TRBJ1-2, with a weak D call TRBD1 (5 bases). Per germline, CDR1 MGHDK and CDR2 SYGVNS. V lost 3 bases and J 4 bases, leaving 12 bases between the germline ends. The CDR3 has 14 amino acids. The CDR3 protein is CASSDSWGGYGYTF. CDR3 bases: TGTGCCAGCAGTGATTCCTGGGGCGGCTATGGCTACACCTTC.

J is TRBJ2-7 and V is TRBV21-1; the DNA was not compared with TRBD1, the D call given in the table. TRBV21-1 has pseudogene status. CDR3 size: 14 residues. CDR3 region: CASSRPGHTYEQYF. In DNA, the CDR3 is TGTGCCAGCAGCAGACCGGGACACACCTACGAGCAGTACTTC.

The rearrangement uses TRBV7-8 and TRBJ2-3; 11 nucleotides match TRBD2. CDR1 SGHVS and CDR2 FQNEAQ come from the germline V gene. J gave up 4 bases and V 6 bases, and 12 bases lay outside the gene matches. The CDR3 extends over 17 amino acids. CDR3 bases: TGTGCCAGCAGTCCTCTCCAGGGACTAGCGGTCGCAGATACGCAGTATTTT. This sequence encodes CASSPLQGLAVADTQYF.

This sequence joins TRBV29-1 and TRBJ2-7; 10 bases are a match to TRBD2. The CDR3 sequence is 13 residues long. V gave up 3 bases and J gave up 4 bases; unmatched junction bases: 3. Germline CDR1 reads SQVTM; CDR2 reads ANQGSEA. The DNA of the CDR3 is TGCAGCGTTGATCAAGCGGGGGGGTACGAGCAGTACTTC. Protein: CSVDQAGGYEQYF.

J is TRBJ2-7 and V is TRBV18; 11 nucleotides match TRBD1. The CDR3 covers 15 residues. V dropped 5 bases and J dropped 2; count of bases not matched to a gene: 5. Per the germline V gene, CDR1 is KGHSH and CDR2 is LQKENI. CDR3 residues: CASSLGTGGAYEQYF. Here the CDR3 DNA reads TGTGCCAGCTCATTGGGGACAGGGGGGGCCTACGAGCAGTACTTC.

The J gene is TRBJ2-7, the V gene TRBV6-6, with D uncertain. Trimming stripped 2 bases from V and 5 bases from J, with 16 bases between. Germline CDR1 reads MNHNY; CDR2 reads SVGAGI (reference sequence). CDR3 length: 15 residues. The CDR3 protein is CASSYMLPPSDEQYF. DNA for the CDR3: TGTGCCAGCAGTTACATGCTCCCACCCAGCGACGAGCAGTACTTC.

This clone was found once. The chain carries TRBV12-5 and TRBJ2-1, with TRBD2 matching 8 bases. Unmatched junction bases numbered 6, after V lost 3 bases and J lost 8 bases. The length of the CDR3 is 14 residues. Germline V CDR1 and CDR2: LGHNT, FRNRAP. The CDR3 region has the DNA TGTGCTAGTGGTTTACGGGGGGGCGCGGATGAGCAGTTCTTC. Its translation: CASGLRGGADEQFF.

V gene TRBV7-9 combines with J gene TRBJ2-7, with D unclear. Germline values: CDR1 SEHNR, CDR2 FQNEAQ (reference sequence). Deletions cut 1 base from V and 3 bases from J, with 7 bases between. CDR3 length equals 13 residues. The CDR3 spells CASSLDFLYEQYF. The CDR3 nucleotides read TGTGCCAGCAGCTTAGACTTCCTCTACGAGCAGTACTTC.

The rearrangement links TRBV7-8 to TRBJ1-2, with 7 bases fitting TRBD1. After removal of 4 bases from V and 3 bases from J, the junction contained 2 bases not matched to a gene. The CDR3 consists of 13 residues. Germline V lookup: CDR1 SGHVS, CDR2 FQNEAQ. The CDR3 bases are TGTGCCAGCAGCTCCGGGACAGACTATGGCTACACCTTC. It translates to CASSSGTDYGYTF. The full variable domain, completed using reference TRBV7-8 and TRBJ1-2, is GAGVSQSPRYKVAKRGQDVALRCDPISGHVSLFWYQQALGQGPEFLTYFQNEAQLDKSGLPSDRFFAERPEGSVSTLKIQRTQQEDSAVYLCASSSGTDYGYTFGSGTRLTVV.

CDR3 region: CASSLQGGDYEQYF. CDR3 in DNA: TGCGCCAGCAGCTTGCAGGGCGGAGACTACGAGCAGTACTTC. The chain combines TRBV5-1 with TRBJ2-7, with D tentatively TRBD1 (5 bases). The ends were cut back, 1 base at V and 3 bases at J, with 11 bases in the middle. The CDR3 spans 14 residues. The germline V gene encodes CDR1 SGHRS and CDR2 YFSETQ. The whole variable domain, filled in from reference TRBV5-1 and TRBJ2-7, reads KAGVTQTPRYLIKTRGQQVTLSCSPISGHRSVSWYQQTPGQGLQFLFEYFSETQRNKGNFPGRFSGRQFSNSRSEMNVSTLELGDSALYLCASSLQGGDYEQYFGPGTRLTVT.

The rearrangement links TRBV4-1 to TRBJ2-3; 11 nucleotides agree with TRBD2. Looked up from germline, CDR1 is MGHRA and CDR2 is YSYEKL. J gave up 0 bases and V 0 bases, and 11 bases lay outside the gene matches. CDR3 length: 20 residues. The CDR3 protein is CASSQEETSGVLISTDTQYF. DNA for the CDR3: TGCGCCAGCAGCCAAGAAGAGACTAGCGGGGTTCTCATTAGCACAGATACGCAGTATTTT.

The V gene is TRBV6-4, the J gene TRBJ1-2, with D perhaps TRBD1 (5 bases). This CDR3 region has 14 residues. Germline V lookup: CDR1 MRHNA, CDR2 SNTAGT. V gave up 0 bases and J gave up 8 bases, with 13 bases separating them. In nucleotides, the CDR3 is TGTGCCAGCAGTGACTCGGACGGACACGACGGCTACACCTTC. Translation gives CASSDSDGHDGYTF.

This chain joins TRBV2 and TRBJ1-5; tentative D call: TRBD1 (5 bases). The germline V and J ends were trimmed by 8 bases and 0 bases, with 17 bases remaining between them. Per germline, CDR1 SNHLY and CDR2 FYNNEI. The CDR3 runs 16 residues. The CDR3 region is CASGDGTSYSNQPQHF. The CDR3 DNA is TGTGCCAGCGGGGACGGGACTTCTTATAGCAATCAGCCCCAGCATTTT.

V is TRBV6-5 and J is TRBJ1-2; TRBD1 might be the D (6 bases). The CDR3 length is 16 residues. V lost 0 bases, J lost 8 bases, and 19 bases lay in between. CDR1 is MNHEY, CDR2 SVGAGI, per germline. CDR3 region: CASSYSLTGTTRGYTF. The CDR3 nucleotides are TGTGCCAGCAGTTACTCGCTAACAGGGACCACTCGGGGCTACACCTTC.

The chain uses TRBV13 and TRBJ2-1; 9 nucleotides match TRBD2. V shed 5 bases and J 11 bases; nucleotides not matched to a gene: 10. CDR3 length equals 14 residues. Germline V gene sequence: CDR1 PRHDT, CDR2 FYEKMQ (reference sequence). The CDR3: CASSVQGLAGKQFF. The CDR3 DNA is TGTGCCAGCAGCGTACAAGGCCTAGCGGGAAAGCAGTTCTTC.